What follows are 28 T cell receptor beta chains derived from one specimen sequenced in a study of shared clonotypes between healthy human individuals. Sequencing was performed with immunoSEQ multiplex PCR; in TCRdb, only in-frame clones are kept and a portion is missing. The sample contains about half a million clones, around 85% of which appear only once. Material for sequencing was PBMCs. Every receptor here comes from a woman aged 40 to 50 in good health. Some clones in this sample may be carry-over from other donors' samples.

This clone was observed at least ten times. J is TRBJ1-4 and V is TRBV19, with no clear D. The CDR3 has 16 amino acids. Trimming stripped 1 base from V and 6 bases from J, with 15 bases between. In germline, CDR1 is LNHDA, CDR2 SQIVND (reference sequence). The CDR3 sequence is CASSIGLRPLDEKLFF. Here the CDR3 DNA reads TGTGCCAGTAGTATAGGCCTTAGACCATTGGATGAAAAACTGTTTTTT.

This chain joins TRBV29-1 and TRBJ2-2; TRBD2 agrees at 12 bases. This CDR3 spans 13 amino acids. Germline-derived CDR1 and CDR2 are SQVTM and ANQGSEA. V gave up 7 bases and J gave up 7 bases; unmatched junction bases: 4. The CDR3 coding sequence is TGCAGCGCCAGGACTAGCGGGATCGGGGAGCTGTTTTTT. Its protein is CSARTSGIGELFF.

Turning to this clone: A far larger clone is just one base off, so this is likely a read error. The same CDR3 can be traced to other DNA sequences in this sample. V is TRBV29-1 and J is TRBJ1-6, with D possibly matching TRBD1 (5 bases). The CDR3 is made up of 13 amino acids. Trimming shortened V by 6 bases and J by 10 bases, and 16 bases separated the two germline ends. Germline-derived CDR1 and CDR2 are SQVTM and ANQGSEA. This chain's CDR3 is CSVLPRDDSPLHF. The DNA of the CDR3 is TGCAGCGTCCTACCAAGGGACGACTCACCCCTCCACTTT.

The rearrangement uses TRBV7-3 and TRBJ2-2; maybe TRBD2 (7 bases). The CDR3 is 16 residues long. CDR1 SGHTA and CDR2 FQGTGA come from the germline V gene. V was cut by 5 bases and J by 7 bases, with 20 bases left in between. CDR3 in amino acids: CASSPLSSGGGGELFF. CDR3 DNA: TGTGCCAGCAGCCCCCTGTCTAGCGGAGGGGGCGGGGAGCTGTTTTTT. Based on the CDR3 plus reference TRBV7-3 and TRBJ2-2, the full variable domain is GAGVSQTPSNKVTEKGKYVELRCDPISGHTALYWYRQSLGQGPEFLIYFQGTGAADDSGLPNDRFFAVRPEGSVSTLKIQRTERGDSAVYLCASSPLSSGGGGELFFGEGSRLTVL.

The chain couples TRBV4-1 to TRBJ2-3; possible D gene TRBD1, 5 bases. Germline V lookup: CDR1 MGHRA, CDR2 YSYEKL. V gave up 0 bases and J gave up 7 bases, with 8 bases separating them. The CDR3 sequence is 13 residues long. The CDR3 protein is CASSQDRGYTQYF. The CDR3 DNA reads as TGCGCCAGCAGCCAAGATAGGGGTTATACGCAGTATTTT.

This chain connects TRBV7-4 to TRBJ2-2; TRBD1 might be the D (5 bases). Between the trimmed V and J ends, which lost 5 bases and 3 bases, there was a span of 10 bases. From germline, CDR1 is SGHVT and CDR2 SQSDAQ. The CDR3 is made up of 14 amino acids. The CDR3 sequence is CASSAGMDTGELFF. The CDR3 bases are TGTGCCAGCAGCGCAGGGATGGACACCGGGGAGCTGTTTTTT.

The chain recombines TRBV6-1 with TRBJ2-3, with 12 bases that match TRBD2. The CDR3 is 15 amino acids. Germline V gives CDR1 MNHNS, CDR2 SASEGT. V trimming: 7 bases; J trimming: 2 bases; junction bases outside the gene matches: 4. CDR3 DNA sequence: TGTGCCAGCATTAGACTAGCGGGAGTCACAGATACGCAGTATTTT. It encodes CASIRLAGVTDTQYF.

The chain is built from TRBV2 and TRBJ1-1; TRBD1 matches 8 bases. Germline V lookup: CDR1 SNHLY, CDR2 FYNNEI. This CDR3 has 14 amino acids. V lost 6 bases to trimming and J lost 3 bases; unmatched junction nucleotides: 6. CDR3 protein: CASRVDRDYTEAFF. CDR3 DNA sequence: TGTGCCAGCAGGGTGGACAGGGACTACACTGAAGCTTTCTTT.

A few counts support this clone. This sample includes further DNA sequences coding for the same CDR3. The rearrangement links TRBV4-2 to TRBJ2-3; 7 bases agree with TRBD2. The CDR3 loop spans 16 amino acids. V lost 0 bases to trimming and J lost 1 base; unmatched junction nucleotides: 4. CDR1 and CDR2 (germline): LGHNA, YNFKEQ. The DNA for the CDR3 is TGTGCCAGCAGCCAAGAGTTAGCGGGTGGCACAGATACGCAGTATTTT. Amino acid sequence: CASSQELAGGTDTQYF.

At least ten counts were recorded for this clone. This chain links TRBV28 with TRBJ2-1; no clear D. The CDR3 has 15 amino acids. V lost 4 bases to trimming and J lost 0 bases, with 10 bases between them. Per the germline V gene, CDR1 is MDHEN and CDR2 is SYDVKM. The CDR3 loop reads CASSSGSGSYNEQFF. The CDR3 bases are TGTGCCAGCAGTTCCGGGTCCGGCTCCTACAATGAGCAGTTCTTC.

A single count supports this clone. A far larger clone is off by one base, so a read error is likely. The same CDR3 can be traced to other DNA sequences in this sample. The chain uses TRBV4-2 and TRBJ1-5; the D gene is possibly TRBD1 (6 bases). The CDR3 extends over 15 amino acids. V was shortened by 3 bases and J by 4 bases, with 13 bases between the two germline ends. From germline, CDR1 is LGHNA and CDR2 YNFKEQ. The CDR3 nucleotides are TGTGCCAGCAGCCAGACAGGCGGAGGTAATCAGCCCCAGCATTTT. It translates to CASSQTGGGNQPQHF.

In regard to this clone: Different DNA sequences within this sample yield the same CDR3. The CDR3 loop reads CASADNEQFF. In DNA, the CDR3 is TGTGCCAGCGCAGACAATGAGCAGTTCTTC. This chain uses TRBV6-1 with TRBJ2-1; no clear D gene. Trimming pared 8 bases from V and 5 bases from J, leaving 4 bases between. CDR1 is MNHNS and CDR2 is SASEGT in the germline V gene. The CDR3 is 10 amino acids.

Worth noting for this clone: A far larger clone is one base from this, pointing to a likely read error. The chain carries TRBV30 and TRBJ1-2; 8 positions agree with TRBD1. Germline V lookup: CDR1 GTSNPN, CDR2 SVGIG (reference sequence). This CDR3 has 14 residues. The trim removed 5 bases at V and 1 base at J, leaving 6 bases unmatched. In DNA, the CDR3 is TGTGCCTGGGGACGGGACAGGAGTAACTATGGCTACACCTTC. This translates into CAWGRDRSNYGYTF.

The chain combines TRBV18 with TRBJ2-5; D unresolved. Trimming removed 3 bases at V and 1 base at J, with 12 bases between. The germline gives CDR1 KGHSH, CDR2 LQKENI. The CDR3 is 15 residues long. The CDR3 coding sequence is TGTGCCAGCTCACCCTTTCAGGCCAGCCAAGAGACCCAGTACTTC. This gives the protein CASSPFQASQETQYF.

The chain has TRBV2 and TRBJ1-3; 7 bases fit TRBD1. J was trimmed by 2 bases and V by 7 bases; bases with no gene match: 5. This CDR3 region has 14 residues. Per the germline V gene, CDR1 is SNHLY and CDR2 is FYNNEI. CDR3 loop: CASKGDRTGNTIYF. The DNA of the CDR3 is TGTGCCAGCAAAGGGGACAGAACTGGAAACACCATATATTTT.

The chain combines TRBV5-6 with TRBJ2-1; unclear D gene. V dropped 1 base and J dropped 6 bases, with 8 bases sitting between them. The CDR3 covers 13 residues. Per germline, CDR1 SGHDT and CDR2 YYEEEE. The CDR3 nucleotides are TGTGCCAGCAGCTTGCTGAGTAGCAATGAGCAGTTCTTC. It encodes CASSLLSSNEQFF.

The chain recombines TRBV11-3 with TRBJ2-1; a weak D match, TRBD2 (5 bases). CDR1 SGHNT and CDR2 YENEEA come from the germline V gene. This CDR3 is built from 14 residues. The V end lost 5 bases, the J end lost 11 bases, and 19 bases lay between the germline ends. The CDR3 sequence: CASSGDSDSGKQFF. In DNA form, the CDR3 reads TGTGCCAGCAGCGGTGACTCAGACTCCGGGAAGCAGTTCTTC.

This clone occurred a few times. The chain employs TRBV25-1 and TRBJ2-1; D is possibly TRBD1 or TRBD2 (5 bases each). Germline CDR1 is MGHDK and CDR2 is SYGVNS. The CDR3 sequence is 16 residues long. The V end lost 3 bases, the J end lost 8 bases, and 20 bases lay between the germline ends. CDR3 bases: TGTGCCAGCAGTGACGCCCGGACACCGGTGGGGGATGAGCAGTTCTTC. This encodes CASSDARTPVGDEQFF.

In its sample, this clone is medium-sized (0.01 to 0.1%). The same CDR3 can be traced to other DNA sequences in this sample. The rearrangement joins TRBV6-1 to TRBJ2-2; D unclear. Trimming took 1 base from V and 3 from J, leaving 6 bases between them. There are 14 residues in the CDR3. Germline CDR1 is MNHNS and CDR2 is SASEGT. The CDR3 coding sequence is TGTGCCAGCAGTGAAGTTGCGGACACCGGGGAGCTGTTTTTT. Translation: CASSEVADTGELFF.

In the case of this clone: This is likely an artifact of a read error, given a far larger clone one base away. The same CDR3 arises from other DNA sequences in this sample as well. The rearrangement joins TRBV2 to TRBJ1-4, with D unclear. The CDR3 length is 14 residues. Germline V gene data show CDR1 as SNHLY and CDR2 as FYNNEI. The V end lost 7 bases, the J end lost 8 bases, and 17 bases lay between the germline ends. This CDR3 reads CASNSRRLGEKLFF. In nucleotides, the CDR3 is TGTGCCAGCAATTCCAGGAGACTTGGCGAAAAACTGTTTTTT.

V usage is TRBV5-4 and J usage is TRBJ1-1; D is uncertain. Germline CDR1 is SGHNT and CDR2 is YYREEE (reference sequence). Trimming took 0 bases from V and 1 from J, leaving 4 bases between them. This CDR3 is built from 13 residues. CDR3 in amino acids: CASSLEQNTEAFF. The DNA for the CDR3 is TGTGCCAGCAGCTTGGAGCAGAACACTGAAGCTTTCTTT.

Details on this clone: Other DNA sequences within the sample encode an identical CDR3. This chain joins TRBV5-1 and TRBJ1-1; possible D gene TRBD1, 5 bases. Trimming left V 3 bases short and J 1 base short, with 7 bases between. The CDR3 contains 13 residues. CDR1 is SGHRS and CDR2 is YFSETQ in the germline V gene. CDR3 residues: CASSSQGNTEAFF. The CDR3 DNA reads as TGCGCCAGCAGCTCTCAGGGGAACACTGAAGCTTTCTTT. The variable domain in full, with the rest retrieved from reference TRBV5-1 and TRBJ1-1, is KAGVTQTPRYLIKTRGQQVTLSCSPISGHRSVSWYQQTPGQGLQFLFEYFSETQRNKGNFPGRFSGRQFSNSRSEMNVSTLELGDSALYLCASSSQGNTEAFFGQGTRLTVV.

This chain joins TRBV18 and TRBJ1-4; TRBD1 might be the D (6 bases). Germline V lookup: CDR1 KGHSH, CDR2 LQKENI. Trimming shortened V by 2 bases and J by 2 bases, and 12 bases separated the two germline ends. CDR3 length: 16 residues. CDR3 bases: TGTGCCAGCTCACCAGCAACAGGGACCACTAATGAAAAACTGTTTTTT. Translated: CASSPATGTTNEKLFF.

This chain uses TRBV7-8 with TRBJ2-5, with D possibly being TRBD2 (5 bases). This CDR3 is built from 15 residues. From germline, CDR1 is SGHVS and CDR2 FQNEAQ. V was cut by 6 bases and J by 4 bases, with 18 bases left in between. The CDR3: CASSPGVARLETQYF. The CDR3 DNA follows: TGTGCCAGCAGTCCCGGGGTAGCCCGCCTAGAGACCCAGTACTTC.

The chain has TRBV11-2 and TRBJ1-1; D gene uncertain. Trimming removed 0 bases at V and 3 bases at J, with 8 bases between. CDR3 length: 14 amino acids. The V gene's germline CDR1 is SGHAT and CDR2 FQNNGV. CDR3 region: CASSLDPAYTEAFF. The CDR3 bases are TGTGCCAGCAGCTTAGATCCGGCATACACTGAAGCTTTCTTT.

This clone was recorded only once. V is TRBV18 and J is TRBJ1-1; no firm D call. The CDR3 has 14 amino acids. V was clipped by 4 bases and J by 0 bases, with 9 bases between them. Germline CDR1 KGHSH, CDR2 LQKENI. DNA for the CDR3: TGTGCCAGCTCACGAGAACACCTGAACACTGAAGCTTTCTTT. Translation: CASSREHLNTEAFF.

Concerning this clone: With only one base between it and a far larger clone, this is likely a read error. Other DNA sequences in the same sample also yield this CDR3. The genes are TRBV4-1 and TRBJ2-7; D unclear. Germline V gene lookup returns CDR1 MGHRA and CDR2 YSYEKL. Trimming took off 2 bases at V and 3 bases at J, with 8 bases between the two ends. CDR3 length: 13 amino acids. The CDR3 DNA is TGCGCCAGCAGCCAACTTGACAACTACGAGCAGTACTTC. Translated: CASSQLDNYEQYF.

The table lists this clone with a few counts. This is likely an artifact of a read error, given a far larger clone one base away. The chain combines TRBV29-1 with TRBJ2-3; 8 nucleotides line up with TRBD2. V trimming: 7 bases; J trimming: 4 bases; junction bases outside the gene matches: 7. The CDR3 runs 13 residues. The V gene's germline CDR1 is SQVTM and CDR2 ANQGSEA. The CDR3 reads CSAVRRGADTQYF. CDR3 sequence (DNA): TGCAGCGCTGTGCGGCGGGGGGCAGATACGCAGTATTTT.